A single sample gave rise to the 15 T cell receptor beta chains below, sequenced in a study of cytomegalovirus exposure and HLA in healthy donors. PCR primers comprised 60 Vbeta and 13 Jbeta primers. The method was immunoSEQ multiplex PCR; TCRdb's version includes in-frame clones alone and lacks a portion of them. The data show 150,000 to 200,000 clones, approximately 76% seen once. The sequenced sample consisted of PBMCs. All receptors derive from a female donor in good health and CMV-seronegative.

The rearrangement joins TRBV6-6 to TRBJ2-7; 10 bases agree with TRBD1. V shed 6 bases, J shed 3 bases, and the junction held 8 bases outside the gene matches. The germline V gene encodes CDR1 MNHNY and CDR2 SVGAGI (reference sequence). The CDR3 has 15 amino acids. The CDR3 here is CASRPGTGEVYEQYF. In DNA, the CDR3 is TGTGCCAGCAGGCCCGGGACAGGGGAAGTCTACGAGCAGTACTTC.

In its sample, this clone was seen once. The chain employs TRBV10-1 and TRBJ2-1; 11 nucleotides line up with TRBD1. The CDR3 is 14 amino acids. The V segment lost 6 bases and the J segment 7 bases; nucleotides outside the gene matches: 5. Germline CDR1 is WNHNN and CDR2 is SYGVQD (reference sequence). Here the CDR3 reads CASSRDRGGNEQFF. DNA for the CDR3: TGCGCCAGCAGCCGGGACAGGGGGGGAAATGAGCAGTTCTTC.

Notes on this clone: Other DNA sequences in this specimen translate into the identical CDR3. The gene calls are TRBV5-1 and TRBJ2-7; 10 bases align to TRBD1. Trimming cost V 4 bases and J 3 bases; bases outside gene matches: 4. Germline CDR1 reads SGHRS; CDR2 reads YFSETQ. CDR3 length: 14 amino acids. In DNA form, the CDR3 reads TGCGCCAGCAGCCTAGGACAGGGGGGCTACGAGCAGTACTTC. Translating gives CASSLGQGGYEQYF.

The table lists this clone with a few counts. Other DNA sequences from this sample encode an identical CDR3 as well. CDR3 sequence: CSVEDGQGSSYNEQFF. The CDR3 DNA sequence: TGCAGCGTTGAAGATGGACAGGGGAGCTCCTACAATGAGCAGTTCTTC. The V call is TRBV29-1, the J call TRBJ2-1, with 9 bases lining up with TRBD1. Germline loops: CDR1 SQVTM, CDR2 ANQGSEA. The CDR3 is 16 residues long. The V segment lost 0 bases and the J segment 0 bases; nucleotides outside the gene matches: 3.

This chain uses TRBV5-6 with TRBJ1-1; TRBD1 is a possible D gene (6 bases). CDR1 and CDR2 (germline): SGHDT, YYEEEE. The CDR3 is 16 residues long. Trimming cost V 0 bases and J 1 base, with 13 bases left between them. The CDR3 reads CASSLAQQGTNTEAFF. The CDR3 nucleotides read TGTGCCAGCAGCTTGGCCCAACAGGGAACGAACACTGAAGCTTTCTTT.

The chain combines TRBV30 with TRBJ1-5, with D possibly being TRBD1 (6 bases). This CDR3 spans 14 amino acids. Germline V lookup: CDR1 GTSNPN, CDR2 SVGIG (reference sequence). V was pared by 5 bases and J by 4 bases, with 15 bases between. CDR3 nucleotides: TGTGCCTGGGGGGGGGACACCTCGAATCAGCCCCAGCATTTT. Its translation is CAWGGDTSNQPQHF.

This chain connects TRBV11-3 to TRBJ1-1; 7 bases are a match to TRBD1. The V segment lost 5 bases and the J segment 5 bases; nucleotides outside the gene matches: 8. Germline CDR1 SGHNT, CDR2 YENEEA. The CDR3 contains 14 residues. The CDR3 here is CASSLGQLGTEAFF. For the CDR3, the DNA is TGTGCCAGCAGCCTGGGACAGTTAGGGACTGAAGCTTTCTTT.

The rearrangement joins TRBV29-1 to TRBJ2-7; D is unresolved. Germline V gene data show CDR1 as SQVTM and CDR2 as ANQGSEA. This CDR3 comprises 14 residues. V was cut by 4 bases and J by 2 bases, with 15 bases left in between. The CDR3 sequence is CSVAPFQSTYEQYF. The CDR3 DNA sequence: TGCAGCGTTGCCCCCTTCCAGTCGACCTACGAGCAGTACTTC.

This clone was observed a few times. The chain is built from TRBV4-1 and TRBJ2-1; 10 nucleotides align to TRBD1. Germline CDR1 and CDR2: MGHRA and YSYEKL. Trimming took 0 bases from V and 3 from J; bases not matched to a gene: 11. The CDR3 covers 19 residues. The DNA for the CDR3 is TGCGCCAGCAGCCAAGATCGGACAGGGGGGGCGGTCCGCTACAATGAGCAGTTCTTC. It encodes CASSQDRTGGAVRYNEQFF.

This clone appeared a few times. The chain recombines TRBV5-4 with TRBJ1-2, with a weak D call TRBD1 (6 bases). The CDR3 contains 12 residues. CDR1 SGHNT and CDR2 YYREEE come from the germline V gene (reference sequence). With 5 bases removed from V and 8 bases from J, the gap between germline ends came to 13 bases. For the CDR3, the DNA is TGTGCCAGCAGTCCTACAGGGTCCGGCTACACCTTC. As protein: CASSPTGSGYTF.

The rearrangement uses TRBV5-1 and TRBJ2-4, with TRBD1 identical over 8 bases. This CDR3 contains 16 residues. Germline values: CDR1 SGHRS, CDR2 YFSETQ. Germline trimming cut 6 bases from V and 0 bases from J; bases unmatched to any gene: 8. CDR3 residues: CASTPITGGAKNIQYF. The CDR3 coding sequence is TGCGCCAGCACCCCGATAACAGGGGGAGCCAAAAACATTCAGTACTTC.

This clone was observed once. This chain links TRBV5-1 with TRBJ1-1, with 8 bases fitting TRBD1. From germline, CDR1 is SGHRS and CDR2 YFSETQ. The CDR3 is made up of 15 amino acids. Trimming took 0 bases from V and 5 from J; bases not matched to a gene: 6. The CDR3 here is CASSLDLQGVTEAFF. The CDR3 DNA reads as TGCGCCAGCAGCTTGGACTTACAGGGGGTGACTGAAGCTTTCTTT.

CDR3 in DNA: TGTGCCAGCAGTTTATCGACAGGGGGTTCAACTAATGAAAAACTGTTTTTT. Amino acid sequence: CASSLSTGGSTNEKLFF. V is TRBV27 and J is TRBJ1-4; TRBD1 aligns across 9 bases. The CDR3 extends over 17 amino acids. CDR1 is MNHEY, CDR2 SMNVEV, per germline (reference sequence). The V segment lost 0 bases and the J segment 0 bases; nucleotides outside the gene matches: 2. The entire variable domain, with the rest obtained from reference TRBV27 and TRBJ1-4, is as follows: EAQVTQNPRYLITVTGKKLTVTCSQNMNHEYMSWYRQDPGLGLRQIYYSMNVEVTDKGDVPEGYKVSRKEKRNFPLILESPSPNQTSLYFCASSLSTGGSTNEKLFFGSGTQLSVL.

V is TRBV5-1 and J is TRBJ2-7; 8 positions match TRBD2. The CDR3 is made up of 15 amino acids. The V segment lost 4 bases and the J segment 2 bases; nucleotides outside the gene matches: 8. Germline lookup yields CDR1 SGHRS and CDR2 YFSETQ. In nucleotides, the CDR3 is TGCGCCAGCAGCGCTCCGGGACTAGAGACCTACGAGCAGTACTTC. Encoded protein: CASSAPGLETYEQYF.

This chain uses TRBV9 with TRBJ2-1, with unresolved D. The CDR3 loop spans 15 amino acids. Trimming removed 4 bases from V and 4 bases from J, with 15 bases in between. Germline V CDR1 and CDR2: SGDLS, YYNGEE. CDR3 sequence reads: CASSPTGDSYNEQFF. CDR3 nucleotide sequence: TGTGCCAGCAGCCCGACTGGAGACTCTTACAATGAGCAGTTCTTC.